Following are 24 T cell receptor beta chains from one sample sequenced in a study of Ad26.COV2.S vaccination and SARS-CoV-2 variants. Clones were read by immunoSEQ multiplex PCR, and TCRdb kept only the in-frame ones, dropping some. Of about 280,000 clones in the sample, around 87% are singletons; the top ten hold about 3.5%. Treatment here: 15 to 20 received Ad26.COV2.S at low or high dose, single or two shots; about 5 received placebo; per-sample allocation not given. Day 63 after the first vaccine or placebo injection was the time point for sampling. Source: peripheral blood, taken in a trial of Ad26.COV2.S vaccine versus placebo. These receptors were taken from a person between 18 and 65 years old who received the Ad26.COV2.S COVID-19 vaccine or a placebo.

The gene calls are TRBV5-1 and TRBJ2-7; TRBD1 matches at 8 bases. V lost 4 bases to trimming and J lost 2 bases; unmatched junction nucleotides: 8. Germline V gene sequence: CDR1 SGHRS, CDR2 YFSETQ. The CDR3 is 15 amino acids. CDR3 nucleotides: TGCGCCAGCAGCGTCTGGACAGGGATTACCTACGAGCAGTACTTC. Translated, it gives CASSVWTGITYEQYF.

The rearrangement uses TRBV4-3 and TRBJ1-4; TRBD1 agrees at 7 bases. Germline-derived CDR1 and CDR2 are LGHNA and YSLEER. The CDR3 sequence is 16 residues long. Losses at the gene ends were 0 bases for V and 7 bases for J; bases not matched to a gene: 8. The CDR3 spells CASSQEYRQGGEKLFF. The CDR3 DNA reads as TGCGCCAGCAGCCAAGAATATCGACAGGGAGGTGAAAAACTGTTTTTT.

This chain links TRBV18 with TRBJ2-7, with TRBD1 matching over 7 bases. The CDR3 totals 16 residues. The germline V gene encodes CDR1 KGHSH and CDR2 LQKENI. V lost 4 bases, J lost 1 base, and 10 bases stayed unmatched. The CDR3 DNA reads TGTGCCAGCTCACAAGGACAGGCCCTTAATTCCTACGAGCAGTACTTC. Translated, it gives CASSQGQALNSYEQYF. The full variable domain, its missing parts supplied by reference TRBV18 and TRBJ2-7, is NAGVMQNPRHLVRRRGQEARLRCSPMKGHSHVYWYRQLPEEGLKFMVYLQKENIIDESGMPKERFSAEFPKEGPSILRIQQVVRGDSAAYFCASSQGQALNSYEQYFGPGTRLTVT.

This chain connects TRBV5-5 to TRBJ1-1, with a possible D match to TRBD1 (5 bases). Germline V lookup: CDR1 SGHKS, CDR2 YYEKEE (reference sequence). The CDR3 has 15 amino acids. The germline V and J ends were trimmed by 2 bases and 0 bases, with 11 bases remaining between them. In DNA form, the CDR3 reads TGTGCCAGCAGCTTAAGGGACTTACTGAACACTGAAGCTTTCTTT. Protein: CASSLRDLLNTEAFF. Filled out from reference TRBV5-5 and TRBJ1-1, the complete variable domain reads DAGVTQSPTHLIKTRGQQVTLRCSPISGHKSVSWYQQVLGQGPQFIFQYYEKEERGRGNFPDRFSARQFPNYSSELNVNALLLGDSALYLCASSLRDLLNTEAFFGQGTRLTVV.

The chain recombines TRBV4-2 with TRBJ1-1; no reliable D call. Per the germline V gene, CDR1 is LGHNA and CDR2 is YNFKEQ. With 1 base removed from V and 1 base from J, the gap between germline ends came to 13 bases. The CDR3 length is 16 residues. CDR3 in DNA: TGTGCCAGCAGCCAAGCCTTCGTGGGGTCGAACACTGAAGCTTTCTTT. Translation: CASSQAFVGSNTEAFF.

The chain joins TRBV18 to TRBJ2-1, with a weak D call TRBD2 (5 bases). The V gene lost 3 bases and the J gene lost 9 bases, with 12 bases spanning the gap. The germline V gene encodes CDR1 KGHSH and CDR2 LQKENI. The CDR3 sequence is 13 residues long. The CDR3 loop reads CASSPLTGGEQFF. CDR3 DNA: TGTGCCAGCTCACCGCTCACCGGAGGTGAGCAGTTCTTC.

The gene calls are TRBV6-2 or TRBV6-3 and TRBJ1-6; 9 nucleotides line up with TRBD1. After removal of 5 bases from V and 5 bases from J, the junction contained 7 bases not matched to a gene. CDR1 MNHEY and CDR2 SVGEGT come from the germline V gene. This CDR3 spans 16 amino acids. CDR3 sequence reads: CASSKDRTGDNSPLHF. As DNA, the CDR3 is TGTGCCAGCAGTAAAGATCGGACAGGGGATAATTCACCCCTCCACTTT.

The chain couples TRBV7-8 to TRBJ1-2, with 8 positions matching TRBD1. Germline loops: CDR1 SGHVS, CDR2 FQNEAQ. V shed 8 bases, J shed 5 bases, and the junction held 7 bases outside the gene matches. The CDR3 is 13 amino acids. The CDR3 reads CASRRGQAYGYTF. The CDR3 nucleotides are TGTGCCAGCCGCCGGGGACAGGCGTATGGCTACACCTTC. Using reference TRBV7-8 and TRBJ1-2 for the parts outside the CDR3, the full variable domain is GAGVSQSPRYKVAKRGQDVALRCDPISGHVSLFWYQQALGQGPEFLTYFQNEAQLDKSGLPSDRFFAERPEGSVSTLKIQRTQQEDSAVYLCASRRGQAYGYTFGSGTRLTVV.

This rearrangement joins TRBV5-8 to TRBJ1-2; 8 bases are a match to TRBD1. CDR3 length: 15 amino acids. Germline V lookup: CDR1 SGHTS, CDR2 YDEGEE. The V and J ends lost 4 bases and 1 base, in that order; junction bases with no gene match: 6. CDR3: CASSEGQAVNYGYTF. The DNA for the CDR3 is TGTGCCAGCAGCGAGGGACAGGCGGTTAACTATGGCTACACCTTC.

Turning to this clone: Other DNA sequences in the sample encode the same CDR3. This rearrangement joins TRBV27 to TRBJ2-3; 7 bases map to TRBD2. The V and J ends lost 3 bases and 4 bases, in that order; junction bases with no gene match: 1. The CDR3 is 13 residues long. Germline CDR1 reads MNHEY; CDR2 reads SMNVEV (reference sequence). For the CDR3, the DNA is TGTGCCAGCAGTTTGGCGGGGGCAGATACGCAGTATTTT. Its protein is CASSLAGADTQYF.

In its sample, this clone was seen once. J is TRBJ2-7 and V is TRBV5-6; D is uncertain. Germline V CDR1 and CDR2: SGHDT, YYEEEE. CDR3 length: 16 amino acids. V was clipped by 2 bases and J by 2 bases, with 17 bases between them. CDR3 protein: CASSFRAGPSTYEQYF. The CDR3 DNA reads as TGTGCCAGCAGCTTTCGAGCAGGCCCTTCTACCTACGAGCAGTACTTC.

The rearrangement joins TRBV19 to TRBJ1-5; perhaps TRBD1 as D (6 bases). The V gene lost 3 bases and the J gene lost 4 bases, with 13 bases spanning the gap. The CDR3 consists of 15 residues. CDR1 is LNHDA, CDR2 SQIVND, per germline (reference sequence). CDR3: CASSMTQGLNQPQHF. CDR3 coding DNA: TGTGCCAGTAGTATGACACAGGGCCTAAATCAGCCCCAGCATTTT.

The rearrangement uses TRBV4-1 and TRBJ1-5; TRBD1 is a possible D gene (6 bases). In germline, CDR1 is MGHRA, CDR2 YSYEKL. The CDR3 is made up of 15 amino acids. V lost 2 bases to trimming and J lost 7 bases, with 15 bases between them. The CDR3 spells CASSQPWGASQPQHF. CDR3 coding DNA: TGCGCCAGCAGCCAACCGTGGGGGGCGTCGCAGCCCCAGCATTTT.

V is TRBV2 and J is TRBJ2-2; D ambiguous. V was trimmed by 8 bases and J by 0 bases, leaving 10 bases between them. The CDR3 is 14 residues long. CDR1 and CDR2 from the germline V gene are SNHLY and FYNNEI. CDR3 nucleotide sequence: TGTGCCAGCCATCGGACGACGAACACCGGGGAGCTGTTTTTT. It is translated as CASHRTTNTGELFF.

This chain connects TRBV7-2 to TRBJ2-1; no definite D call. The CDR3 has 11 residues. Germline CDR1 reads SGHTA; CDR2 reads FQGNSA. V lost 2 bases to trimming and J lost 9 bases, with 5 bases between them. CDR3 nucleotides: TGTGCCAGCAGCTTACCGGGTGAGCAGTTCTTC. Translated, it gives CASSLPGEQFF.

This CDR3 reads CSVETGRPYEQYF. The CDR3 nucleotides read TGCAGCGTTGAAACGGGGCGCCCATACGAGCAGTACTTC. The V call is TRBV29-1, the J call TRBJ2-7; D is perhaps TRBD1 or TRBD2 (5 bases each). CDR1 is SQVTM and CDR2 is ANQGSEA in the germline V gene. The CDR3 spans 13 residues. V was trimmed by 2 bases and J by 4 bases, leaving 12 bases between them.

The chain combines TRBV2 with TRBJ1-4; no definite D call. V was trimmed by 6 bases and J by 2 bases, leaving 10 bases between them. The CDR3 is 14 amino acids. Germline V CDR1 and CDR2: SNHLY, FYNNEI. Written as DNA, the CDR3 is TGTGCCAGCAGCCCCCGGGCCACTAATGAAAAACTGTTTTTT. Translated, it gives CASSPRATNEKLFF.

The chain employs TRBV6-5 and TRBJ2-1; 9 bases match TRBD1. This CDR3 contains 13 residues. Losses at the gene ends were 8 bases for V and 8 bases for J; bases not matched to a gene: 7. In germline, CDR1 is MNHEY, CDR2 SVGAGI. The CDR3 DNA sequence: TGTGCCAGCTCGGGACAGGGTCGCCATGAGCAGTTCTTC. It encodes CASSGQGRHEQFF.

V gene TRBV9 combines with J gene TRBJ2-1; TRBD1 matches 7 bases. In germline, CDR1 is SGDLS, CDR2 YYNGEE. V trimming: 0 bases; J trimming: 12 bases; junction bases outside the gene matches: 6. CDR3 length: 13 amino acids. CDR3 bases: TGTGCCAGCAGCGTAGCGGGACAGAGGTGGCAGTTCTTC. Translated: CASSVAGQRWQFF. Using reference TRBV9 and TRBJ2-1 for the parts outside the CDR3, the full variable domain is DSGVTQTPKHLITATGQRVTLRCSPRSGDLSVYWYQQSLDQGLQFLIQYYNGEERAKGNILERFSAQQFPDLHSELNLSSLELGDSALYFCASSVAGQRWQFFGPGTRLTVL.

The J gene is TRBJ2-7, the V gene TRBV12-5, with D possibly matching TRBD1 (6 bases). CDR1 LGHNT and CDR2 FRNRAP come from the germline V gene. This CDR3 has 18 residues. The V end lost 3 bases, the J end lost 0 bases, and 21 bases lay between the germline ends. CDR3 coding DNA: TGTGCTAGTGGTTTCTTCACCCCCCGGACAGATAGCTCCTACGAGCAGTACTTC. Residues: CASGFFTPRTDSSYEQYF.

This clone showed up just once. The V and J genes are TRBV18 and TRBJ1-2; D remains ambiguous. This CDR3 comprises 14 residues. Per the germline V gene, CDR1 is KGHSH and CDR2 is LQKENI. V was clipped by 4 bases and J by 6 bases, with 15 bases between them. This CDR3 reads CASSQRPTAHGYTF. The CDR3 DNA sequence: TGTGCCAGCTCACAACGACCTACCGCTCATGGCTACACCTTC.

This clone was recorded only once. The chain combines TRBV29-1 with TRBJ2-2; 13 nucleotides match TRBD2. Germline V CDR1 and CDR2: SQVTM, ANQGSEA. The CDR3 covers 16 residues. The V gene end was trimmed by 4 bases and the J gene end by 4 bases; junction bases not matched to a gene: 6. CDR3 residues: CSVVLAGGSITGELFF. As DNA, the CDR3 is TGCAGCGTTGTACTAGCGGGAGGGTCGATCACCGGGGAGCTGTTTTTT.

This clone appeared a single time. V is TRBV10-3 and J is TRBJ1-1; maybe TRBD1 (5 bases). The V end lost 5 bases, the J end lost 3 bases, and 13 bases lay between the germline ends. This CDR3 spans 14 amino acids. Germline CDR1 and CDR2: ENHRY and SYGVKD. CDR3 in amino acids: CAISFQGEDTEAFF. The CDR3 DNA reads as TGTGCCATCAGTTTTCAGGGCGAGGACACTGAAGCTTTCTTT.

The chain recombines TRBV9 with TRBJ1-3; 9 positions agree with TRBD1. The junction had 2 bases not matched to a gene; V was cut back by 0 bases and J by 4 bases. Germline V gene data show CDR1 as SGDLS and CDR2 as YYNGEE. The CDR3 has 15 amino acids. This chain's CDR3 is CASSVGGQGGNTIYF. The CDR3 nucleotides read TGTGCCAGCAGCGTAGGGGGACAGGGAGGAAACACCATATATTTT.